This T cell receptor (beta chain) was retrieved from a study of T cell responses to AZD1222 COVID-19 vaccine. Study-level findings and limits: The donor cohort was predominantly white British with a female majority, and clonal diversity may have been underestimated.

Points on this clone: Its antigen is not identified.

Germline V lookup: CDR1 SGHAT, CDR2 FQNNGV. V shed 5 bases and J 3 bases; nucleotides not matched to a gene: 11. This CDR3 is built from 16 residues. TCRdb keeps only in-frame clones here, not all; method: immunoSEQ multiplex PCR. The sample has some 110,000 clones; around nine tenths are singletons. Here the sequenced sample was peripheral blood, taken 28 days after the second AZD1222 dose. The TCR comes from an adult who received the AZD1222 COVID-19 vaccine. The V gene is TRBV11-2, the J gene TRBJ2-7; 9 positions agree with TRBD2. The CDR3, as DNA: TGTGCCAGCAGCCCAGAGGTAGCGGGAGTAATCTACGAGCAGTACTTC. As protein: CASSPEVAGVIYEQYF.